A single sample gave rise to the 23 T cell receptor beta chains below, sequenced in a study of blood T cell repertoires in COVID-19. Libraries were prepared by immunoSEQ multiplex PCR; TCRdb keeps only in-frame clonotypes and omits some of them. Among about 61,000 clones listed, roughly 90% were seen once. The sequencing input was peripheral blood. All receptors derive from a woman between 50 and 59 years old with active or convalescent COVID-19.

The J gene is TRBJ2-1, the V gene TRBV19, with TRBD2 matching over 10 bases. The junction had 11 bases not matched to a gene; V was cut back by 0 bases and J by 3 bases. The germline V gene has CDR1 LNHDA and CDR2 SQIVND (reference sequence). CDR3 length: 19 amino acids. CDR3 DNA sequence: TGTGCCAGTAGTATAGACCCATTATACGCTAGCGGGAGCTACAATGAGCAGTTCTTC. Its protein is CASSIDPLYASGSYNEQFF.

The chain joins TRBV5-1 to TRBJ2-1; 9 bases match TRBD1. The trim removed 1 base at V and 12 bases at J, leaving 17 bases unmatched. The CDR3 has 17 amino acids. Germline CDR1 is SGHRS and CDR2 is YFSETQ. CDR3 amino acids: CASSLRDGTGSTSGQFF. The CDR3 region has the DNA TGCGCCAGCAGCTTGCGCGACGGGACAGGGTCTACCTCAGGGCAGTTCTTC.

The chain uses TRBV2 and TRBJ1-2; TRBD1 is a possible D gene (6 bases). Germline V gene lookup returns CDR1 SNHLY and CDR2 FYNNEI. This CDR3 contains 17 residues. V was cut by 8 bases and J by 8 bases, with 30 bases left in between. In DNA form, the CDR3 reads TGTGCCAGCGGGGTGGGGGCAGGCCACCGACAAGGCGAGGGCTACACCTTC. This codes for CASGVGAGHRQGEGYTF.

The chain combines TRBV27 with TRBJ2-3; 13 bases match TRBD2. The J segment lost 2 bases and the V segment lost 6 bases, leaving 5 bases of the junction unmatched. CDR1 is MNHEY, CDR2 SMNVEV, per germline (reference sequence). This CDR3 spans 16 amino acids. CDR3 amino acids: CASRPGLAGPTDTQYF. In DNA form, the CDR3 reads TGTGCCAGCAGACCGGGACTAGCGGGACCCACAGATACGCAGTATTTT.

The genes are TRBV6-2 or TRBV6-3 and TRBJ2-7; 9 positions agree with TRBD2. The CDR3 extends over 18 amino acids. The J segment lost 5 bases and the V segment lost 2 bases, leaving 16 bases of the junction unmatched. Germline CDR1 and CDR2: MNHEY and SVGEGT. CDR3 sequence (DNA): TGTGCCAGCAGTTACCCGCAACCATTAGCGGGAGTAAGGGACGAGCAGTACTTC. This gives the protein CASSYPQPLAGVRDEQYF.

The CDR3 DNA reads TGTGCCAGCAGCTTAGATCCTTTCAGAACAGAGACCCAGTACTTC. Translated: CASSLDPFRTETQYF. The rearrangement uses TRBV11-2 and TRBJ2-5; D not resolved. CDR1 is SGHAT, CDR2 FQNNGV, per germline. V lost 0 bases to trimming and J lost 4 bases, with 12 bases between them. The CDR3 has 15 amino acids.

This chain uses TRBV19 with TRBJ2-2; 10 bases are a match to TRBD1. Trimming cost V 8 bases and J 11 bases; bases outside gene matches: 2. Germline CDR1 LNHDA, CDR2 SQIVND (reference sequence). The CDR3 extends over 11 amino acids. This CDR3 reads CASRDRGELFF. The CDR3 DNA follows: TGTGCCAGTCGGGACAGGGGTGAGCTGTTTTTT.

The V gene is TRBV27, the J gene TRBJ1-4, with D unresolved. Germline CDR1 is MNHEY and CDR2 is SMNVEV (reference sequence). This CDR3 has 13 residues. Trimming stripped 8 bases from V and 8 bases from J, with 15 bases between. The CDR3 is CASGGLSSEKLFF. Here the CDR3 DNA reads TGTGCCAGCGGAGGCCTGTCTAGCGAAAAACTGTTTTTT.

J is TRBJ2-5 and V is TRBV18, with 8 positions matching TRBD2. CDR3 length equals 15 residues. Germline lookup yields CDR1 KGHSH and CDR2 LQKENI. The V gene end was trimmed by 6 bases and the J gene end by 4 bases; junction bases not matched to a gene: 10. CDR3 bases: TGTGCCAGCTCCCCTCGCGAAAGCGGGGGAGAGACCCAGTACTTC. Protein product: CASSPRESGGETQYF.

V and J are TRBV2 and TRBJ1-1; unclear D gene. V gave up 5 bases and J gave up 1 base, with 5 bases separating them. The CDR3 sequence is 12 residues long. The germline V gene has CDR1 SNHLY and CDR2 FYNNEI. The CDR3, as DNA: TGTGCCAGCAGTCAGCGGAACACTGAAGCTTTCTTT. Its translation: CASSQRNTEAFF.

This chain links TRBV29-1 with TRBJ2-3; 9 nucleotides match TRBD2. The CDR3 totals 15 residues. Germline V gene data show CDR1 as SQVTM and CDR2 as ANQGSEA. V shed 4 bases and J 2 bases; nucleotides not matched to a gene: 7. CDR3 sequence reads: CSVGRTSVNTDTQYF. In nucleotides, the CDR3 is TGCAGCGTTGGGCGGACTAGCGTCAACACAGATACGCAGTATTTT.

The genes are TRBV2 and TRBJ2-6, with 7 bases matching TRBD1. The germline V gene has CDR1 SNHLY and CDR2 FYNNEI. This CDR3 spans 17 amino acids. V dropped 4 bases and J dropped 0; count of bases not matched to a gene: 6. In DNA, the CDR3 is TGTGCCAGCAGTGGCTGGGACAGCCCCTCTGGGGCCAACGTCCTGACTTTC. Translating it yields CASSGWDSPSGANVLTF.

There are a few counts of this clone. The V call is TRBV12-3 or TRBV12-4, the J call TRBJ2-1; perhaps TRBD2 as D (5 bases). Trimming removed 3 bases from V and 9 bases from J, with 6 bases in between. There are 11 residues in the CDR3. CDR3 in DNA: TGTGCCAGCAGTTTCGGGGTTGAGCAGTTCTTC. Encoded protein: CASSFGVEQFF.

CDR3 sequence: CASNQGQGFPYEQYF. In nucleotides, the CDR3 is TGTGCCAGCAACCAGGGACAGGGATTCCCCTACGAGCAGTACTTC. The chain uses TRBV2 and TRBJ2-7; 9 bases are a match to TRBD1. Germline assignment: CDR1 SNHLY and CDR2 FYNNEI. Losses at the gene ends were 7 bases for V and 2 bases for J; bases not matched to a gene: 9. The CDR3 runs to 15 residues.

The J gene is TRBJ1-1, the V gene TRBV11-3; the D is unclear. The CDR3 contains 13 residues. V lost 5 bases and J lost 4, with 11 bases in between. The germline CDR1 and CDR2 sequences are SGHNT and YENEEA. The CDR3 DNA reads TGTGCCAGCAGCCTCGACACTCCCACTGAAGCTTTCTTT. Translating it yields CASSLDTPTEAFF.

The chain uses TRBV5-4 and TRBJ1-2; perhaps TRBD1 as D (5 bases). CDR3 size: 13 residues. Germline assignment: CDR1 SGHNT and CDR2 YYREEE (reference sequence). V was shortened by 4 bases and J by 1 base, with 8 bases between the two germline ends. The CDR3, as DNA: TGTGCCAGCAGCCCGCAGGGTAACTATGGCTACACCTTC. Protein product: CASSPQGNYGYTF. The full variable domain, completed using reference TRBV5-4 and TRBJ1-2, is ETGVTQSPTHLIKTRGQQVTLRCSSQSGHNTVSWYQQALGQGPQFIFQYYREEENGRGNFPPRFSGLQFPNYSSELNVNALELDDSALYLCASSPQGNYGYTFGSGTRLTVV.

The rearrangement uses TRBV5-1 and TRBJ2-2, with 10 bases aligning to TRBD2. This CDR3 has 16 residues. Trimming at V came to 2 bases and at J to 5 bases, leaving 6 bases not matched to a gene. Germline CDR1 reads SGHRS; CDR2 reads YFSETQ. The CDR3 DNA reads as TGCGCCAGCAGCTTCTCTAGCGGGAGTATGACCGGGGAGCTGTTTTTT. This gives the protein CASSFSSGSMTGELFF.

The chain links TRBV11-1 to TRBJ2-7, with D unclear. Trimming removed 2 bases at V and 4 bases at J, with 6 bases between. CDR1 and CDR2 (germline): SGHAT, FQDESV (reference sequence). The CDR3 is 12 residues long. The CDR3 coding sequence is TGTGCCAGCAGCTTAATCAGTTACGAGCAGTACTTC. This encodes CASSLISYEQYF.

The V and J genes are TRBV9 and TRBJ1-1; TRBD1 aligns across 7 bases. The CDR3 is 15 amino acids. V gave up 4 bases and J gave up 3 bases; unmatched junction bases: 9. Germline lookup yields CDR1 SGDLS and CDR2 YYNGEE. Here the CDR3 reads CASSFEHRGHTEAFF. CDR3 DNA: TGTGCCAGCAGCTTTGAACACAGGGGTCACACTGAAGCTTTCTTT. The whole variable domain, remainder taken from reference TRBV9 and TRBJ1-1, is DSGVTQTPKHLITATGQRVTLRCSPRSGDLSVYWYQQSLDQGLQFLIQYYNGEERAKGNILERFSAQQFPDLHSELNLSSLELGDSALYFCASSFEHRGHTEAFFGQGTRLTVV.

CDR3 nucleotide sequence: TGCGCCAGCAGCTTGGGAGCGGGAACCAGGGACGGGGAGCTGTTTTTT. It codes for CASSLGAGTRDGELFF. The V call is TRBV5-1, the J call TRBJ2-2, with 7 positions matching TRBD2. Trimming took 0 bases from V and 7 from J; bases not matched to a gene: 9. The CDR3 covers 16 residues. Looked up from germline, CDR1 is SGHRS and CDR2 is YFSETQ.

The chain joins TRBV27 to TRBJ2-1; no clear D. V dropped 5 bases and J dropped 0 bases, with 11 bases sitting between them. The CDR3 runs 15 residues. Germline V lookup: CDR1 MNHEY, CDR2 SMNVEV (reference sequence). CDR3 sequence: CASSQISSSYNEQFF. For the CDR3, the DNA is TGTGCCAGCAGTCAGATTTCAAGCTCCTACAATGAGCAGTTCTTC.

The V call is TRBV28, the J call TRBJ2-5, with TRBD2 identical over 8 bases. The CDR3 is 17 amino acids. V dropped 3 bases and J dropped 1; count of bases not matched to a gene: 10. Germline V CDR1 and CDR2: MDHEN, SYDVKM. The DNA of the CDR3 is TGTGCCAGCAGTTTCGGGGAGAGCGGGAGATTCCAAGAGACCCAGTACTTC. Its protein product is CASSFGESGRFQETQYF.

CDR3 in DNA: TGTGCCAGCAGTACAAACAGGGGAAGGCTTGAGGGCACTGAAGCTTTCTTT. It codes for CASSTNRGRLEGTEAFF. The chain is built from TRBV28 and TRBJ1-1, with 7 positions matching TRBD1. Germline V gene sequence: CDR1 MDHEN, CDR2 SYDVKM. The CDR3 runs 17 residues. The ends lost 5 bases at V and 4 bases at J; junction bases unmatched: 16.